This T cell receptor (beta chain) was profiled in a study of graft-versus-host responses after intestinal transplantation. V gave up 2 bases and J gave up 5 bases, with 11 bases separating them. CDR1 is SGHNT and CDR2 is YYREEE in the germline V gene (reference sequence). The length of the CDR3 is 13 residues. Sequenced by immunoSEQ multiplex PCR; TCRdb stores in-frame clones only, minus some. The sample has tens of thousands of clones; about 90% are singletons. This TCR derives from a human patient who received an intestinal transplant, so some T cells may come from the graft donor. The chain uses TRBV5-4 and TRBJ2-7; D remains unclear. The sample was PBMCs, taken 98 days after intestinal transplantation. In nucleotides, the CDR3 is TGTGCCAGCAGCTTTTGGTTCATCGACGAGCAGTACTTC. Protein product: CASSFWFIDEQYF.